This TCR beta chain derives from a study of CD8 T cells in ankylosing spondylitis (dated by TCRdb to between 2016 and 2019). In terms of the full investigation: To find TCR variants linked to disease, the study profiled T cell receptor beta repertoires in ankylosing spondylitis patients and healthy donors. The full study cohort was made up of about two dozen ankylosing spondylitis patients and roughly 98 healthy donors. Peripheral blood was sampled, and synovial fluid was additionally collected from ankylosing spondylitis patients. Results the study describes overall, beyond this receptor: The disease-linked clones had a CD8+ phenotype and were found at relatively low frequencies in peripheral blood. Some TCR beta motif variants had previously been reported in synovial fluid and blood of reactive arthritis patients, which suggested common disease-initiation mechanisms. Significant enrichment of the disease-linked clones was reported in matched synovial fluid samples from ankylosing spondylitis patients. A TCR beta motif of several highly homologous amino acid variants appeared characteristic of blood from ankylosing spondylitis patients.

Sequencing was carried out with an Illumina HiSeq 2500. Quantitative 5'-RACE with molecular barcodes was the method used to prepare the TCR beta libraries. On the authors' methods: Disease-linked TCR variants were identified with a new computational method built on a probabilistic model of VDJ rearrangement. In-frame beta chains were kept once TCRdb had trimmed the public reads at Q25 with fastp and called clones with MiXCR. One record per CDR3 amino acid sequence lists the most common genes and DNA. Here the V and J calls rest on TCRdb's processing, not on the authors' analysis. This sample has around 340,000 distinct CDR3 sequences in its table, and 20% of those were observed once. Over 10% of the sample is held by the ten biggest clonotypes. CDR1 and CDR2 were assigned from the germline V gene as SQVTM and ANQGSEA. V and J lose 4 bases and 6 bases, and a span of 15 bases separates them. The CDR3 runs 14 amino acids, cysteine and phenylalanine included. Only the CDR3 part of the read is kept: 42 bases, read in frame from the first base.

As regards this clonotype: The target of this receptor is not known. No clone much larger than this one lies a single base away; base qualities are absent.

The sequence links TRBV29-1 to TRBJ2-2; the D gene is possibly TRBD1 or TRBD2, with 6 bases matching each. This clonotype was sampled from a male donor with ankylosing spondylitis or in good health (not recorded which). What was sequenced was blood, either unsorted or a sorted T cell fraction (not recorded which). The CDR3 region: CSVVGTGAPGELFF. At the DNA level, the sequence is TGCAGCGTTGTAGGCACGGGGGCACCCGGGGAGCTGTTTTTT.